These T cell receptor beta chains were read from a single sample in a study of control samples from healthy donors and cancer patients. The repertoire was sequenced with immunoSEQ multiplex PCR; TCRdb's copy has only in-frame clones and lacks some. This repertoire shows 120,000 or so clones, approximately 94% found once; its top ten account for around 1.6%. The sequencing input was PBMCs. These receptors were taken from a man over 45 with head and neck cancer. CDR3s include the opening cysteine and the closing phenylalanine or tryptophan. Each record gives: clone size, J gene, D gene, V gene, CDR3 DNA, CDR3 protein. D genes are given only for firm matches. Not every row has a clone size; where given, it reads once, few, many or a size class.

size: .; J: TRBJ1-3; D: .; V: TRBV6-5; DNA: TGTGCCAGCAGTTACTCGGGTTGGGACACCATATATTTT; CDR3: CASSYSGWDTIYF
size: once; J: TRBJ2-7; D: .; V: TRBV4-3; DNA: TGCGCCAGCAGCCAAGATTGGGGGGCTTCCTACGAGCAGTACTTC; CDR3: CASSQDWGASYEQYF
size: .; J: TRBJ1-4; D: TRBD1; V: TRBV28; DNA: TGTGCCAGCAGACTACCACAGGGGGCGGGTGAAAAACTGTTTTTT; CDR3: CASRLPQGAGEKLFF
size: .; J: TRBJ1-5; D: .; V: TRBV4-3; DNA: TGCGCCAGCAGCCAAGATCGGGGGCCCCATCAGCCCCAGCATTTT; CDR3: CASSQDRGPHQPQHF
size: .; J: TRBJ2-7; D: TRBD1; V: TRBV10-3; DNA: TGTGCCATCGGACCCACAGGGGTCATCTCCTACGAGCAGTACTTC; CDR3: CAIGPTGVISYEQYF
size: .; J: TRBJ1-4; D: .; V: TRBV15; DNA: TGTGCCACCAGTTCAGGGTCGGTTCGGAATGAAAAACTGTTTTTT; CDR3: CATSSGSVRNEKLFF
size: .; J: TRBJ1-2; D: .; V: TRBV24-1; DNA: TGTGCCACAGAGGGGGGGCCCTATGGCTACACCTTC; CDR3: CATEGGPYGYTF
size: .; J: TRBJ1-5; D: .; V: TRBV19; DNA: TGTGCCAGTAGTGTAGGACCGCTTCGGGACCAGCATTTT; CDR3: CASSVGPLRDQHF
size: .; J: TRBJ2-3; D: .; V: TRBV2; DNA: TGTGCCAGCAGTGTCCGGGCAGATACGCAGTATTTT; CDR3: CASSVRADTQYF
size: .; J: TRBJ2-1; D: .; V: TRBV6-2/TRBV6-3; DNA: TGTGCCAGCAGTATTACAGGGAGCAATGAGCAGTTCTTC; CDR3: CASSITGSNEQFF
size: once; J: TRBJ2-7; D: .; V: TRBV7-6; DNA: TGTGCCAGCAGCTTAGAACCGAGCTCCTACGAGCAGTACTTC; CDR3: CASSLEPSSYEQYF
size: .; J: TRBJ1-5; D: TRBD1; V: TRBV18; DNA: TGTGCCAGCTCTCTCACGGGACAGGGAAGGCCCCAGCATTTT; CDR3: CASSLTGQGRPQHF
size: .; J: TRBJ2-7; D: TRBD2; V: TRBV6-1; DNA: TGTGCCAGCAGTGGATCGAGCGGGGGCCTACGGGACGGGCAGTACTTC; CDR3: CASSGSSGGLRDGQYF
size: .; J: TRBJ1-1; D: .; V: TRBV2; DNA: TGTGCCAGCAGACGAGTTCTGTACACTGAAGCTTTCTTT; CDR3: CASRRVLYTEAFF
size: .; J: TRBJ1-4; D: .; V: TRBV3-1/TRBV3-2; DNA: TGTGCCAGCAGCCGCCAGGGAGCAACTAATGAAAAACTGTTTTTT; CDR3: CASSRQGATNEKLFF
size: .; J: TRBJ2-5; D: TRBD1; V: TRBV7-6; DNA: TGTGCCAGCAGCTTAGTGGGACAGGGCGGGCGGACCCAGTACTTC; CDR3: CASSLVGQGGRTQYF
size: .; J: TRBJ2-5; D: TRBD1; V: TRBV6-5; DNA: TGTGCCAGCAGCCCCCAGGGGGCTCAAGAGACCCAGTACTTC; CDR3: CASSPQGAQETQYF
size: .; J: TRBJ2-7; D: TRBD1; V: TRBV19; DNA: TGTGCCAGTAGGGACAGGGCCTCCTACGAGCAGTACTTC; CDR3: CASRDRASYEQYF
size: .; J: TRBJ2-5; D: .; V: TRBV12-3/TRBV12-4; DNA: TGTGCCAGCAGTTTAGAGGGGTTAGAGACCCAGTACTTC; CDR3: CASSLEGLETQYF
size: .; J: TRBJ1-1; D: .; V: TRBV2; DNA: TGTGCCAGCAGCGTGAGACAGAACACTGAAGCTTTCTTT; CDR3: CASSVRQNTEAFF
size: .; J: TRBJ2-7; D: TRBD2; V: TRBV7-8; DNA: TGTGCCAGCGTGCCACGACTAGCGGTGACCTACGAGCAGTACTTC; CDR3: CASVPRLAVTYEQYF
size: .; J: TRBJ2-7; D: TRBD1; V: TRBV3-1/TRBV3-2; DNA: TGTGCCAGCAGCCGTGCAGGGGGTTTCTACGAGCAGTACTTC; CDR3: CASSRAGGFYEQYF
size: .; J: TRBJ1-2; D: TRBD1; V: TRBV5-1; DNA: TGCGCCAGCAGCTTGCGGGGACAGGCCCTAAACTATGGCTACACCTTC; CDR3: CASSLRGQALNYGYTF
size: .; J: TRBJ1-1; D: .; V: TRBV14; DNA: TGTGCCAGCAGCTTACGGTGGGGCAATACTGAAGCTTTCTTT; CDR3: CASSLRWGNTEAFF
size: .; J: TRBJ1-1; D: TRBD1; V: TRBV18; DNA: TGTGCCAGCTCACCACCGGGACAGGGAACAGCTTTCTTT; CDR3: CASSPPGQGTAFF
size: .; J: TRBJ1-2; D: .; V: TRBV2; DNA: TGTGCCAGCAGTGGAGATTCGACGGTGTATGGCTACACCTTC; CDR3: CASSGDSTVYGYTF
size: .; J: TRBJ1-4; D: TRBD1; V: TRBV24-1; DNA: TGTGCCACCAGTGAGGCCGGGACAGGGCAAGAAAAACTGTTTTTT; CDR3: CATSEAGTGQEKLFF
size: .; J: TRBJ2-1; D: TRBD2; V: TRBV9; DNA: TGTGCCAGCAGCGTTTCTGCGGGGGGAACCTACAATGAGCAGTTCTTC; CDR3: CASSVSAGGTYNEQFF
size: .; J: TRBJ2-1; D: TRBD2; V: TRBV5-4; DNA: TGTGCCAGCAGGGCCTCACTAGCGGGCTCCTACAATGAGCAGTTCTTC; CDR3: CASRASLAGSYNEQFF
size: .; J: TRBJ1-5; D: .; V: TRBV5-6; DNA: TGTGCCAGCAGCTTGGCCGGTGGGCACCTTAGCAGCAATCAGCCCCAGCATTTT; CDR3: CASSLAGGHLSSNQPQHF
size: .; J: TRBJ1-6; D: .; V: TRBV4-2; DNA: TGTGCCAGCAGCCGCGCCGACCGGGGGAATAATTCACCCCTCCACTTT; CDR3: CASSRADRGNNSPLHF
size: .; J: TRBJ1-4; D: .; V: TRBV30; DNA: TGTGCCTGGAGCCGGACAGCGGTAGGGGAAAAACTGTTTTTT; CDR3: CAWSRTAVGEKLFF
size: .; J: TRBJ2-4; D: .; V: TRBV12-3/TRBV12-4; DNA: TGTGCCAGCAGTTTGGGGAACATTCAGTACTTC; CDR3: CASSLGNIQYF
size: .; J: TRBJ2-3; D: .; V: TRBV11-2; DNA: TGTGCCAGCAGCTCCGTACCACTTGACGCAGATACGCAGTATTTT; CDR3: CASSSVPLDADTQYF
size: .; J: TRBJ1-4; D: .; V: TRBV4-3; DNA: TGCGCCAGCAGCCCGACAGCGGGGGTGGGTGAAAAACTGTTTTTT; CDR3: CASSPTAGVGEKLFF
size: .; J: TRBJ2-7; D: TRBD1; V: TRBV5-1; DNA: TGCGCCAGCAGCTGGGACAGGATCTACGAGCAGTACTTC; CDR3: CASSWDRIYEQYF
size: once; J: TRBJ2-1; D: TRBD1; V: TRBV18; DNA: TGTGCCAGCTCACGCGGACAGGGGAACTCCTACAATGAGCAGTTCTTC; CDR3: CASSRGQGNSYNEQFF
size: .; J: TRBJ2-7; D: TRBD2; V: TRBV7-9; DNA: TGTGCCAGCAGCTTATCCTTAGCGGGCGTTGCATTCGAGAACTTC; CDR3: CASSLSLAGVAFENF
size: .; J: TRBJ1-1; D: TRBD1; V: TRBV7-2; DNA: TGTGCCAGCACTTACTATGACAGGGATGAAGCTTTCTTT; CDR3: CASTYYDRDEAFF
size: .; J: TRBJ1-2; D: .; V: TRBV18; DNA: TGTGCCAGCTCACCAACGGGGGACGGCAAATATGGCTACACCTTC; CDR3: CASSPTGDGKYGYTF
size: .; J: TRBJ2-3; D: .; V: TRBV7-2; DNA: TGTGCCAGCAGCCCCTGGGGGCGGGGGAGCACAGATACGCAGTATTTT; CDR3: CASSPWGRGSTDTQYF
size: .; J: TRBJ1-3; D: .; V: TRBV7-3; DNA: TGTGCCAGCAGCTTAACAGGTTACTCTGGAAACACCATATATTTT; CDR3: CASSLTGYSGNTIYF
size: .; J: TRBJ1-1; D: TRBD1; V: TRBV6-5; DNA: TGTGCCAGCAGGGGGACAGGGCACACTGAAGCTTTCTTT; CDR3: CASRGTGHTEAFF
size: .; J: TRBJ1-2; D: TRBD1; V: TRBV18; DNA: TGTGCCAGCTCACCGGGGACAGGGTATGGCTACACCTTC; CDR3: CASSPGTGYGYTF
size: .; J: TRBJ1-4; D: TRBD1; V: TRBV28; DNA: TGTGCCAGCGGGACAGTCCAAAATGAAAAACTGTTTTTT; CDR3: CASGTVQNEKLFF
size: .; J: TRBJ2-7; D: .; V: TRBV5-1; DNA: TGCGCCTCTTCGTCAGGGACCTCTTTCTCAACCTACGAGCAGTACTTC; CDR3: CASSSGTSFSTYEQYF
size: .; J: TRBJ2-3; D: .; V: TRBV5-5; DNA: TGTGCCAGCAGCTTTAGGGCAGGGGGAGGGACAGATACGCAGTATTTT; CDR3: CASSFRAGGGTDTQYF
size: .; J: TRBJ2-1; D: .; V: TRBV11-2; DNA: TGTGCCAGCAGCCAAATTCGGCGTCCCCCCCGCTCCTACAATGAGCAGTTCTTC; CDR3: CASSQIRRPPRSYNEQFF
size: .; J: TRBJ2-7; D: TRBD1; V: TRBV12-5; DNA: TGTGCTAGTGGCGGCAGGGGGCGTAACGAGCAGTACTTC; CDR3: CASGGRGRNEQYF
size: .; J: TRBJ1-4; D: .; V: TRBV7-2; DNA: TGTGCCAGCAGCCTCACGGGGAGTTCAACTAATGAAAAACTGTTTTTT; CDR3: CASSLTGSSTNEKLFF
size: .; J: TRBJ1-5; D: .; V: TRBV7-6; DNA: TGTGCCAGCAGCTTTTCATCAGGGGCCAGCAATCAGCCCCAGCATTTT; CDR3: CASSFSSGASNQPQHF
size: .; J: TRBJ2-5; D: TRBD1; V: TRBV7-6; DNA: TGTGCCAGCAGCTTAGGAGGGACAGTGCCCGGAGAGACCCAGTACTTC; CDR3: CASSLGGTVPGETQYF
size: .; J: TRBJ1-1; D: TRBD1; V: TRBV3-1/TRBV3-2; DNA: TGTGCCAGCAGCCCTAGAGGACAGGCCGCTGAAGCTTTCTTT; CDR3: CASSPRGQAAEAFF
size: .; J: TRBJ1-6; D: TRBD1; V: TRBV7-2; DNA: TGTGCCAGCAGCCCCGGACAGGCCCTCCACTTT; CDR3: CASSPGQALHF
size: .; J: TRBJ1-1; D: .; V: TRBV13; DNA: TGTGCCAGCAGCTTAGATCTGTTGAACACTGAAGCTTTCTTT; CDR3: CASSLDLLNTEAFF
size: .; J: TRBJ2-3; D: TRBD2; V: TRBV6-2/TRBV6-3; DNA: TGTGCCAGCAGTTACGACAGCGGGGAAGATACGCAGTATTTT; CDR3: CASSYDSGEDTQYF
size: once; J: TRBJ1-6; D: .; V: TRBV18; DNA: TGTGCCAGCTCACCCCTCCGGGACGGAGATTCACCCCTCCACTTT; CDR3: CASSPLRDGDSPLHF
size: once; J: TRBJ2-3; D: .; V: TRBV7-2; DNA: TGTGCCAGCAGGAGATCACGATACACAGATACGCAGTATTTT; CDR3: CASRRSRYTDTQYF
size: once; J: TRBJ2-1; D: .; V: TRBV6-2/TRBV6-3; DNA: TGTGCCAGCAGTTACTCGAGAGGCAGGGTACCCAACAATGAGCAGTTCTTC; CDR3: CASSYSRGRVPNNEQFF